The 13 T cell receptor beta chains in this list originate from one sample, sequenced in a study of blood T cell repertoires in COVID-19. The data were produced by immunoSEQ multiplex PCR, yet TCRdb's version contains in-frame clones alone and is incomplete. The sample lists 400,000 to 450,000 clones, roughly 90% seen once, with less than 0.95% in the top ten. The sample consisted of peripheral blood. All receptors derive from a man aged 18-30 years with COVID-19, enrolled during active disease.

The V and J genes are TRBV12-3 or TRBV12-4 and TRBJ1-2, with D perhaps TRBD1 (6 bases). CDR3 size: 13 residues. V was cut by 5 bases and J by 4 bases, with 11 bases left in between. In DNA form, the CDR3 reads TGTGCCAGCAGTCCAGACAGGACCTATGGCTACACCTTC. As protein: CASSPDRTYGYTF.

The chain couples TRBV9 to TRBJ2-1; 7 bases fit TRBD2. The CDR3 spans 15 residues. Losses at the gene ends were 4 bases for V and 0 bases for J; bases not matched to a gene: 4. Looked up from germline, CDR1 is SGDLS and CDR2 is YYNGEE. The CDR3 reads CASSSGGSSYNEQFF. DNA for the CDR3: TGTGCCAGCAGCTCCGGCGGGAGCTCCTACAATGAGCAGTTCTTC.

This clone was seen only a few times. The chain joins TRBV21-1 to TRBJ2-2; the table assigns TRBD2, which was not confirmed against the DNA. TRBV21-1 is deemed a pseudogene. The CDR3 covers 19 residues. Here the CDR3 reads CASSTTSGGHDKDTGELFF. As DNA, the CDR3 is TGTGCCAGCAGCACGACTAGCGGGGGCCATGATAAAGACACCGGGGAGCTGTTTTTT.

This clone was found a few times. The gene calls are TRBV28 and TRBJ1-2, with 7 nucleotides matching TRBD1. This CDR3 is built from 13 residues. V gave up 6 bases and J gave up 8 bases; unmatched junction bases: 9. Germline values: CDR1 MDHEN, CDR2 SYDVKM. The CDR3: CASSRQGWRGYTF. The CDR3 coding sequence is TGTGCCAGCAGCCGACAGGGATGGAGAGGCTACACCTTC.

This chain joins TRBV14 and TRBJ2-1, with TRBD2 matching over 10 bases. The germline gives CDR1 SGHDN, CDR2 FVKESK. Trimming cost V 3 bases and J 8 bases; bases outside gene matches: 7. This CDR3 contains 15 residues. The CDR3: CASSHLTSGNYEQFF. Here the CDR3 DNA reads TGTGCCAGCAGCCATCTAACTAGCGGGAACTATGAGCAGTTCTTC.

The CDR3 coding sequence is TGTGCCAGCAGTTTTTGGGGGAGGGCCTACGAGCAGTACTTC. The encoded protein is CASSFWGRAYEQYF. The chain combines TRBV27 with TRBJ2-7, with 7 bases lining up with TRBD2. V shed 3 bases, J shed 2 bases, and the junction held 4 bases outside the gene matches. The length of the CDR3 is 14 residues. Germline CDR1 MNHEY, CDR2 SMNVEV (reference sequence).

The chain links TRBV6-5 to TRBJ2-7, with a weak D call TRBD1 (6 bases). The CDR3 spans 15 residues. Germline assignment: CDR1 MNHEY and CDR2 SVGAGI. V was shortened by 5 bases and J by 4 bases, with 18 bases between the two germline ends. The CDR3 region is CASSLGTPFGYEQYF. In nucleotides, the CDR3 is TGTGCCAGCAGTCTCGGGACACCCTTCGGGTACGAGCAGTACTTC.

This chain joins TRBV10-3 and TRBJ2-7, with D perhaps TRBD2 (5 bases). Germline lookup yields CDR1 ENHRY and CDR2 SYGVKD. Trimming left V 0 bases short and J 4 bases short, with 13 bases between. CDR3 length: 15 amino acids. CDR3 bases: TGTGCCATCAGTGAGTCTCGTGAGGGTACGTACGAGCAGTACTTC. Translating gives CAISESREGTYEQYF.

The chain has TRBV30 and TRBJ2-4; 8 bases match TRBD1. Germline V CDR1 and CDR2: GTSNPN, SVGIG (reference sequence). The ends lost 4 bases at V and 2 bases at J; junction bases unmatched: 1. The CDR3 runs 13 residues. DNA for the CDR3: TGTGCCTGGACAGGGGGCCCCAAAAACATTCAGTACTTC. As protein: CAWTGGPKNIQYF. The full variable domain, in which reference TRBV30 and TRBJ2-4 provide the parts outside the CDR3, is SQTIHQWPATLVQPVGSPLSLECTVEGTSNPNLYWYRQAAGRGLQLLFYSVGIGQISSEVPQNLSASRPQDRQFILSSKKLLLSDSGFYLCAWTGGPKNIQYFGAGTRLSVL.

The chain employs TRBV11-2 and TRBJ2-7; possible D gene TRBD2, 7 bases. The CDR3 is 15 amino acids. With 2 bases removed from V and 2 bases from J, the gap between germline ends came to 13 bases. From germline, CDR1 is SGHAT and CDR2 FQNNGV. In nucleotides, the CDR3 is TGTGCCAGCAGCTTAAAGGGGGGGTCAACCTACGAGCAGTACTTC. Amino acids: CASSLKGGSTYEQYF.

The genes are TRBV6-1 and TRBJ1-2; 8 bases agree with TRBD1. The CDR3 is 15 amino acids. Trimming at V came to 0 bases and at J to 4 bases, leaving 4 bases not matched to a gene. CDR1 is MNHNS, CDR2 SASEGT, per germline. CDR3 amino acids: CASSEAQGASYGYTF. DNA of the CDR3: TGTGCCAGCAGTGAAGCGCAGGGGGCCAGCTATGGCTACACCTTC.

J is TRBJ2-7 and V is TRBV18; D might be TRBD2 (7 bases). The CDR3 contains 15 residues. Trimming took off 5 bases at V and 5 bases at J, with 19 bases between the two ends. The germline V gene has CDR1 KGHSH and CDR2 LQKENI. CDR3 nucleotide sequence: TGTGCCAGCTCAATTGGGGGGGGCTCTCGTGACGAGCAGTACTTC. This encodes CASSIGGGSRDEQYF.

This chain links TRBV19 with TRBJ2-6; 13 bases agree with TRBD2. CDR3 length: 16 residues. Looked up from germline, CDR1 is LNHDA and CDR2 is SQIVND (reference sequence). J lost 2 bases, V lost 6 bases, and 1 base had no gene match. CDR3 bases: TGTGCCAGTAGCGGACTAGCGGGAGCTGGGGCCAACGTCCTGACTTTC. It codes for CASSGLAGAGANVLTF.